This T cell receptor beta chain was sequenced during a study of beta chain features in type 1 diabetes. Looking at the study overall: The examined sorted cells totaled 110 million or so across samples. Study findings and constraints: Healthy donors had naive, central memory and Treg TCRB repertoires that appeared less similar than those seen among patients.

This clone was picked up a small number of times. Its cognate antigen is unknown. All of the isolated RNA was reverse transcribed, so expressed TCRB transcripts were sequenced. The assay was immunoSEQ multiplex PCR, and TCRdb's table has in-frame clones only and misses some. This sample has 38,000 or so clones, with approximately 60% found just once. In germline, CDR1 is LGHNA, CDR2 YSLEER. This CDR3 contains 13 residues. V gave up 0 bases and J gave up 6 bases, with 9 bases separating them. This receptor was identified in a woman in her 30s in good health. Sequencing was performed on Tregs from blood. The rearrangement uses TRBV4-3 and TRBJ2-7, with no clear D. CDR3 amino acids: CASSQDRPSEQYF. The DNA of the CDR3 is TGCGCCAGCAGCCAAGATCGTCCCAGCGAGCAGTACTTC.